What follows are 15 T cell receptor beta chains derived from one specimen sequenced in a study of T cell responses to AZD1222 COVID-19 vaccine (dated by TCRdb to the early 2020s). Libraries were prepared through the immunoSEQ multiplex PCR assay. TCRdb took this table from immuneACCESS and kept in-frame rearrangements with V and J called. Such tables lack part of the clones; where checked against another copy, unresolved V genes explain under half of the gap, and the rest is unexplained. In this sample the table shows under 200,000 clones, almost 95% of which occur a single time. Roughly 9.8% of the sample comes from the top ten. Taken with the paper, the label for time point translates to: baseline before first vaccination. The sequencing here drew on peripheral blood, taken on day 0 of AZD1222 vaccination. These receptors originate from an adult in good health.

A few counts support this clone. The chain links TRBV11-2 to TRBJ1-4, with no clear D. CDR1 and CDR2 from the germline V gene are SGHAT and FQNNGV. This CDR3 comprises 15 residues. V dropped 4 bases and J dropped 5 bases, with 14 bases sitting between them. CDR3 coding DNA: TGTGCCAGCAGCTCTCTCTCCGGCCGGAATGAAAAACTGTTTTTT. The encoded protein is CASSSLSGRNEKLFF.

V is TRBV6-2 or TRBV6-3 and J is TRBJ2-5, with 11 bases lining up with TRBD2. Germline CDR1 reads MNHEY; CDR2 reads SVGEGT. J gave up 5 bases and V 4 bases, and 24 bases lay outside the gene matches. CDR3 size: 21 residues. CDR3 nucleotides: TGTGCCAGCAGTTCCCGGTTCGAATTTTGGACTAGCGGGTCCAAGGGGGAGACCCAGTACTTC. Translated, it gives CASSSRFEFWTSGSKGETQYF.

This chain's CDR3 is CASSYGSPYEQYF. The CDR3 bases are TGTGCCAGCAGCTACGGATCCCCCTACGAGCAGTACTTC. The chain has TRBV7-2 and TRBJ2-7; the D is unclear. Germline assignment: CDR1 SGHTA and CDR2 FQGNSA. The CDR3 has 13 amino acids. The V end was cut by 4 bases, the J end by 2 bases, with 9 bases between.

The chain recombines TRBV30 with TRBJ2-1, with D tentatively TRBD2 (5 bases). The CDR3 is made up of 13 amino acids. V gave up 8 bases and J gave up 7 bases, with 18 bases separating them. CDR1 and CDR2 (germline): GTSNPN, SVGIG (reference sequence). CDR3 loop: CAAPGLSRNEQFF. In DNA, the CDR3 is TGTGCCGCCCCGGGATTGTCTCGGAATGAGCAGTTCTTC.

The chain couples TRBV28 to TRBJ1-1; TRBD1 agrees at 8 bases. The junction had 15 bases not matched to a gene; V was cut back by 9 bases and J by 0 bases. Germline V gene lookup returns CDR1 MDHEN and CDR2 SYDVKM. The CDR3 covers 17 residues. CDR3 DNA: TGTGCCAGTATACCCACAGGGGGTGACCTATTGAACACTGAAGCTTTCTTT. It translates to CASIPTGGDLLNTEAFF.

Written as DNA, the CDR3 is TGTGCCAGCAGTTTATCGGGTTTCGCGGGGAACACTGAAGCTTTCTTT. Translated, it gives CASSLSGFAGNTEAFF. The chain uses TRBV27 and TRBJ1-1; D not resolved. The CDR3 sequence is 16 residues long. The V end was cut by 0 bases, the J end by 1 base, with 12 bases between. The germline V gene has CDR1 MNHEY and CDR2 SMNVEV (reference sequence).

The CDR3 sequence: CASRVTGGQSPLHF. The DNA of the CDR3 is TGTGCCAGCAGAGTGACAGGGGGCCAATCACCCCTCCACTTT. The chain recombines TRBV28 with TRBJ1-6; 10 nucleotides align to TRBD1. The germline gives CDR1 MDHEN, CDR2 SYDVKM. V dropped 6 bases and J dropped 10; count of bases not matched to a gene: 6. CDR3 length: 14 amino acids.

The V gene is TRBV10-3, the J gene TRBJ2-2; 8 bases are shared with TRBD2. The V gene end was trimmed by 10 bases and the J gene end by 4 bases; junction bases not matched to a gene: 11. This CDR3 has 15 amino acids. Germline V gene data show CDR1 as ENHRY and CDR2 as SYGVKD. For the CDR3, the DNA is TGTGCCACCGGTCGCGGGGGGCGTCTCACCGGGGAGCTGTTTTTT. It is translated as CATGRGGRLTGELFF.

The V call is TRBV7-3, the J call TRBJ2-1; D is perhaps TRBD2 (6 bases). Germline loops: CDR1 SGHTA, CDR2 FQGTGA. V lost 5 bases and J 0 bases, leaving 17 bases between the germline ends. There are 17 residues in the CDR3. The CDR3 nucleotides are TGTGCCAGCAGCCCTAGCTGGGCGGGGAGCTCCTACAATGAGCAGTTCTTC. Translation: CASSPSWAGSSYNEQFF.

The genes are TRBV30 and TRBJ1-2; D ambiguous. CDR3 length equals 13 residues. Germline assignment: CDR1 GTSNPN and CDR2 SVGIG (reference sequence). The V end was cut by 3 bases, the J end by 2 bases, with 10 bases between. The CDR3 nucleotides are TGTGCCTGGAGCCACACCGGGAACTATGGCTACACCTTC. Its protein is CAWSHTGNYGYTF.

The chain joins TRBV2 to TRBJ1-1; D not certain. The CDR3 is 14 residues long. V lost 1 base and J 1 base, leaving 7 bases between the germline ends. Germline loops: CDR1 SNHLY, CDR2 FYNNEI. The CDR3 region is CASSEGVRNTEAFF. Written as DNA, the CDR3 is TGTGCCAGCAGTGAAGGGGTTAGGAACACTGAAGCTTTCTTT.

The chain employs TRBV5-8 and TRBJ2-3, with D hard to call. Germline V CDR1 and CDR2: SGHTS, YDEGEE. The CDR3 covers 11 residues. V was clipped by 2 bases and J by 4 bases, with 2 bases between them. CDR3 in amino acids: CASSLADTQYF. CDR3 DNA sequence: TGTGCCAGCAGCTTAGCAGATACGCAGTATTTT.

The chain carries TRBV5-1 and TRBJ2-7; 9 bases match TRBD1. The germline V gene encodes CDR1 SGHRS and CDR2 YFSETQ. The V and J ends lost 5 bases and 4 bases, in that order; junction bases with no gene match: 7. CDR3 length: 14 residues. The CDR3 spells CASSYTGGVYEQYF. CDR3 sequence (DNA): TGCGCCAGCAGTTATACAGGGGGCGTTTACGAGCAGTACTTC. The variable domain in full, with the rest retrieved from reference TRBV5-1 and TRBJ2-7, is KAGVTQTPRYLIKTRGQQVTLSCSPISGHRSVSWYQQTPGQGLQFLFEYFSETQRNKGNFPGRFSGRQFSNSRSEMNVSTLELGDSALYLCASSYTGGVYEQYFGPGTRLTVT.

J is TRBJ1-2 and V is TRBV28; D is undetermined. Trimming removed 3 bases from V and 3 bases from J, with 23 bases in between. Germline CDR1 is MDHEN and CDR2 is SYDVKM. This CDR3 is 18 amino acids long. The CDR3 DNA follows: TGTGCCAGCAGTTTGGCCCCGCTGCCTCGGGTTATAGACTATGGCTACACCTTC. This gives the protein CASSLAPLPRVIDYGYTF.

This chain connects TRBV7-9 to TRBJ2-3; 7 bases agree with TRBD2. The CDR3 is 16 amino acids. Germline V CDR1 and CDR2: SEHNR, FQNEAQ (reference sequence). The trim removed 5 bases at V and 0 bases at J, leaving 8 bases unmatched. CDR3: CASSDRGLTSTDTQYF. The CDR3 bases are TGTGCCAGCAGCGACCGGGGACTAACTAGCACAGATACGCAGTATTTT.